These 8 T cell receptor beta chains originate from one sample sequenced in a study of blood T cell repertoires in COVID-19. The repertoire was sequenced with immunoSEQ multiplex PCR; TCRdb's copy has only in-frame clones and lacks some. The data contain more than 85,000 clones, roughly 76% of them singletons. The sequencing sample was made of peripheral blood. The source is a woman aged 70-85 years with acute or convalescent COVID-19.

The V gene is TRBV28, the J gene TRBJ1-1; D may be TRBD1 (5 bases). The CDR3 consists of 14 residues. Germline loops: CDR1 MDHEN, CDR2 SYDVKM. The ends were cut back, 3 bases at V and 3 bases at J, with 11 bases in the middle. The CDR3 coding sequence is TGTGCCAGCAGTTTGTTCAGGGAACACACTGAAGCTTTCTTT. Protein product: CASSLFREHTEAFF.

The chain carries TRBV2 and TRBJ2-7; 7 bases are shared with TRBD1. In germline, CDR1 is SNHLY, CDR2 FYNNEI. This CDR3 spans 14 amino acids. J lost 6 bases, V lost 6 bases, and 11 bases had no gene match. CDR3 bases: TGTGCCAGCAGACGTACAGGGGTACCGAGCGAGCAGTACTTC. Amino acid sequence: CASRRTGVPSEQYF.

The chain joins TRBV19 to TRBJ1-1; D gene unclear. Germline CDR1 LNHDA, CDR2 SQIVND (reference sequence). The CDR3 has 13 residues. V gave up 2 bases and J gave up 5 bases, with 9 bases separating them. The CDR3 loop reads CASSIMYGTEAFF. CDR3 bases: TGTGCCAGTAGTATAATGTACGGTACTGAAGCTTTCTTT.

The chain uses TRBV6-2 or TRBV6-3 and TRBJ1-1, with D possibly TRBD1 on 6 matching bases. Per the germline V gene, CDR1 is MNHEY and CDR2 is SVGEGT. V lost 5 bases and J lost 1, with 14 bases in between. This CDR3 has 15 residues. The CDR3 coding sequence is TGTGCCAGCAGTAATCGGGGGGCCGGGAACACTGAAGCTTTCTTT. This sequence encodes CASSNRGAGNTEAFF.

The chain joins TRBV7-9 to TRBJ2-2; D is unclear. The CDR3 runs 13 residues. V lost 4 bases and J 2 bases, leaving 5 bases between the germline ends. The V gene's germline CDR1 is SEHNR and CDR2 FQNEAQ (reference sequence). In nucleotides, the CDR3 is TGTGCCAGCAGCTACGGTAACACCGGGGAGCTGTTTTTT. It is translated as CASSYGNTGELFF.

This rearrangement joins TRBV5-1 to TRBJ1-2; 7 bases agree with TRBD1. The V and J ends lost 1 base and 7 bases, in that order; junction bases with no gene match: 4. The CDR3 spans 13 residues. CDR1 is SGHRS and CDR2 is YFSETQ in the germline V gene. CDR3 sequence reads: CASSLTGVSGYTF. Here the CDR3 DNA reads TGCGCCAGCAGCTTGACAGGGGTTTCTGGCTACACCTTC.

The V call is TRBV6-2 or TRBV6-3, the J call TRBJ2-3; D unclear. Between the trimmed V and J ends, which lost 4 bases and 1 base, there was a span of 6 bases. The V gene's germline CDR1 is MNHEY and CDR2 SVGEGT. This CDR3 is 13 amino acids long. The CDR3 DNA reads TGTGCCAGCAGTTTAGAGGGCACAGATACGCAGTATTTT. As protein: CASSLEGTDTQYF.

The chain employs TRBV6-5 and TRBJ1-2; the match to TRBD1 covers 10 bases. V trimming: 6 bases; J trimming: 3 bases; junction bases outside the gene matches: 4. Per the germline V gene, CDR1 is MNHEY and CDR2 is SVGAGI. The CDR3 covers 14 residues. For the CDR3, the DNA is TGTGCCAGCAGGGGGACAGGGGTCTACTATGGCTACACCTTC. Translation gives CASRGTGVYYGYTF.